The 15 T cell receptor beta chains below were found in one sample sequenced in a study of T-cell reconstitution after alpha-beta-depleted transplantation in children. Researchers prepared the TCRbeta library using unique molecular identifiers, the study reports. MiXCR was run by TCRdb on the PCR reads, yielding one entry per CDR3 protein. The repertoire holds 200,000 to 250,000 distinct CDR3 sequences, with 20% to 30% as singletons. The material was PBMCs, obtained before TCRalphabeta/CD19-depleted stem cell transplant. These receptors originate from a girl aged 2-10 years with Fanconi anemia, due to receive a stem cell transplant.

The table lists this clonotype with a few counts. The chain joins TRBV29-1 to TRBJ1-3; no clear D. V lost 6 bases to trimming and J lost 2 bases, with 11 bases between them. The V gene's germline CDR1 is SQVTM and CDR2 ANQGSEA. This CDR3 is 13 amino acids long. The CDR3 coding sequence is TGCAGCGTCCTCCGGAGGGCTGGAAACACCATATATTTT. This codes for CSVLRRAGNTIYF.

V usage is TRBV5-4 and J usage is TRBJ2-1, with TRBD1 matching 10 bases. After removal of 9 bases from V and 9 bases from J, the junction contained 9 bases not matched to a gene. CDR1 and CDR2 (germline): SGHNT, YYREEE (reference sequence). CDR3 length: 13 amino acids. The CDR3 DNA is TGTGCCACCAGTACCGGGACAGGGGTTGAGCAGTTCTTC. Its translation: CATSTGTGVEQFF.

This clonotype was seen more than once but under ten times. V gene TRBV12-3 or TRBV12-4 combines with J gene TRBJ1-5, with D unresolved. The length of the CDR3 is 15 residues. V lost 1 base and J 2 bases, leaving 9 bases between the germline ends. The CDR3 sequence: CASSLEGGGNQPQHF. The CDR3 DNA sequence: TGTGCCAGCAGTTTAGAGGGCGGGGGCAATCAGCCCCAGCATTTT.

The CDR3 bases are TGCAGTGCTAGCCTCCCGGGACACGTTAAGTCGGCTAACTATGGCTACACCTTC. Protein: CSASLPGHVKSANYGYTF. V usage is TRBV20-1 and J usage is TRBJ1-2; maybe TRBD1 (6 bases). The CDR3 has 18 residues. V was shortened by 3 bases and J by 0 bases, with 23 bases between the two germline ends. From germline, CDR1 is DFQATT and CDR2 SNEGSKA (reference sequence).

This clonotype was seen a handful of times. J is TRBJ2-7 and V is TRBV20-1; D unclear. The CDR3 has 14 amino acids. With 3 bases removed from V and 3 bases from J, the gap between germline ends came to 15 bases. Germline V CDR1 and CDR2: DFQATT, SNEGSKA (reference sequence). CDR3 in DNA: TGCAGTGCTAGTCTGGCTGGGCAGAGCTACGAGCAGTACTTC. This sequence encodes CSASLAGQSYEQYF.

The chain has TRBV12-3 or TRBV12-4 and TRBJ1-1; maybe TRBD1 (5 bases). This CDR3 has 11 residues. The CDR3 sequence: CASGTRFEAFF. CDR3 coding DNA: TGTGCGTCCGGGACCCGGTTTGAAGCTTTCTTT.

This clonotype was observed many times. The chain uses TRBV20-1 and TRBJ1-2; maybe TRBD1 (5 bases). The CDR3 sequence is 12 residues long. The V gene lost 8 bases and the J gene lost 2 bases, with 12 bases spanning the gap. Germline CDR1 DFQATT, CDR2 SNEGSKA (reference sequence). This CDR3 is CSKPQGNYGYTF. In DNA, the CDR3 is TGCAGTAAGCCGCAGGGAAACTATGGCTACACCTTC.

This clonotype was seen more than once but under ten times. The rearrangement links TRBV20-1 to TRBJ1-5, with D unclear. The V end lost 2 bases, the J end lost 5 bases, and 13 bases lay between the germline ends. This CDR3 is 14 amino acids long. Per the germline V gene, CDR1 is DFQATT and CDR2 is SNEGSKA (reference sequence). The CDR3 nucleotides read TGCAGTGCTAGACCCAGTCGATACGATCAGCCCCAGCATTTT. It yields the protein CSARPSRYDQPQHF.

This clonotype has at least ten counts. The rearrangement links TRBV12-3 or TRBV12-4 to TRBJ2-1, with 10 nucleotides matching TRBD1. The trim removed 7 bases at V and 8 bases at J, leaving 11 bases unmatched. This CDR3 has 15 residues. The chain's CDR3 is CASNTPGQGLDEQFF. CDR3 coding DNA: TGTGCCAGCAACACACCGGGACAGGGGTTGGATGAGCAGTTCTTC.

V usage is TRBV29-1 and J usage is TRBJ2-1; tentative D call: TRBD2 (5 bases). This CDR3 region has 14 residues. V was cut by 7 bases and J by 5 bases, with 18 bases left in between. Germline V lookup: CDR1 SQVTM, CDR2 ANQGSEA. CDR3 sequence: CSAQDYPKDNEQFF. The DNA of the CDR3 is TGCAGCGCTCAAGACTACCCCAAGGACAATGAGCAGTTCTTC.

This clonotype was detected ten times or more. V and J are TRBV20-1 and TRBJ2-5, with 11 bases matching TRBD1. The V segment lost 5 bases and the J segment 5 bases; nucleotides outside the gene matches: 7. There are 14 residues in the CDR3. Germline V gene lookup returns CDR1 DFQATT and CDR2 SNEGSKA (reference sequence). In DNA, the CDR3 is TGCAGTGCTTTAAGGACAGGGGGCTTGGAGACCCAGTACTTC. This codes for CSALRTGGLETQYF.

The chain employs TRBV20-1 and TRBJ2-5; no reliable D call. The CDR3 is 13 residues long. The V gene's germline CDR1 is DFQATT and CDR2 SNEGSKA (reference sequence). With 6 bases removed from V and 1 base from J, the gap between germline ends came to 12 bases. CDR3 amino acids: CSAERGFQETQYF. The CDR3 region has the DNA TGCAGTGCCGAAAGAGGTTTCCAAGAGACCCAGTACTTC.

To note about this clonotype: With a much larger clone just one base away, this may be a read error. The chain employs TRBV7-2 and TRBJ2-1; 13 positions agree with TRBD2. CDR3 size: 18 residues. V dropped 0 bases and J dropped 2; count of bases not matched to a gene: 4. Germline V gene data show CDR1 as SGHTA and CDR2 as FQGNSA. The CDR3 nucleotides read TGTGCCAGCAGCTTAGCGTCGGGACTAGCGGGAACCTACAATGAGCAGTTCTTC. This codes for CASSLASGLAGTYNEQFF.

The rearrangement links TRBV20-1 to TRBJ2-3; no reliable D call. V dropped 2 bases and J dropped 0 bases, with 6 bases sitting between them. Germline V gene sequence: CDR1 DFQATT, CDR2 SNEGSKA (reference sequence). CDR3 length: 13 residues. DNA of the CDR3: TGCAGTGCTAGACTCCATAGCACAGATACGCAGTATTTT. Protein product: CSARLHSTDTQYF.

There are many counts of this clonotype. The gene calls are TRBV29-1 and TRBJ2-1, with 8 bases matching TRBD2. Germline V gene data show CDR1 as SQVTM and CDR2 as ANQGSEA. The junction had 0 bases not matched to a gene; V was cut back by 4 bases and J by 1 base. This CDR3 is built from 13 residues. This CDR3 is CSVGGRSYNEQFF. In nucleotides, the CDR3 is TGCAGCGTTGGCGGGAGGTCCTACAATGAGCAGTTCTTC.